This T cell receptor beta chain was identified during a study of cytotoxic CD8 clonotypes in ibrutinib-treated CLL. Target depth was 1 in 200,000 to 1 in 1 million T cells, about 10x per clonotype. Assay used: immunoSEQ multiplex PCR; TCRdb lists only in-frame clones, some missing. Found here are some 46,000 clones, roughly 76% of them singletons; the top ten hold about 13%. Frozen PBMC stocks contributed around 1.8 micrograms of genomic DNA to the TCR beta libraries. Overall study findings and caveats: The study found baseline clonality above age-matched healthy donors, tracking circulating CD8+ T-cell counts. There were differences in sampling times between sustained-remission and progressing patients.

Points on this clone: What it binds is unknown.

The CDR3 consists of 14 residues. Trimming left V 7 bases short and J 6 bases short, with 13 bases between. Germline values: CDR1 WSHSY, CDR2 SAAADI. The sample was PBMCs, taken after 12 months of ibrutinib treatment. The V call is TRBV10-2, the J call TRBJ2-6; possible D gene TRBD2, 6 bases. The receptor was isolated from a human donor with chronic lymphocytic leukemia. Here the CDR3 reads CASMGGILANVLTF. Written as DNA, the CDR3 is TGCGCCAGCATGGGGGGTATTTTGGCCAACGTCCTGACTTTC.